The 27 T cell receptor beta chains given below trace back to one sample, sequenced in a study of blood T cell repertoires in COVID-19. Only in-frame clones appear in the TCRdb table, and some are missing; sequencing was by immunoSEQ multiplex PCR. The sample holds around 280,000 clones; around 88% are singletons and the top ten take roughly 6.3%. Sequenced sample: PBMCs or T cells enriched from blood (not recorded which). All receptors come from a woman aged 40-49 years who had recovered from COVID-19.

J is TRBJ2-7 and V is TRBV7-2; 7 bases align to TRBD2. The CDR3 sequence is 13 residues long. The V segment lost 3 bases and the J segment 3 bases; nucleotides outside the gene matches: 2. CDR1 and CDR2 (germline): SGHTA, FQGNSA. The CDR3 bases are TGTGCCAGCAGCTTTCCGGGGGGCTACGAGCAGTACTTC. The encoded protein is CASSFPGGYEQYF. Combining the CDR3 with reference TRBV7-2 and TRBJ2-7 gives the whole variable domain GAGVSQSPSNKVTEKGKDVELRCDPISGHTALYWYRQSLGQGLEFLIYFQGNSAPDKSGLPSDRFSAERTGGSVSTLTIQRTQQEDSAVYLCASSFPGGYEQYFGPGTRLTVT.

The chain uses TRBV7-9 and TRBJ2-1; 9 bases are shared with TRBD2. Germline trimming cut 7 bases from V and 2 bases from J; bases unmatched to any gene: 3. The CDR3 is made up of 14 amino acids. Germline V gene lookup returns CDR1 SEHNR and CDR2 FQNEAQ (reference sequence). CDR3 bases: TGTGCCAGCATCCCTAGCGGGACCTACAATGAGCAGTTCTTC. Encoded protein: CASIPSGTYNEQFF.

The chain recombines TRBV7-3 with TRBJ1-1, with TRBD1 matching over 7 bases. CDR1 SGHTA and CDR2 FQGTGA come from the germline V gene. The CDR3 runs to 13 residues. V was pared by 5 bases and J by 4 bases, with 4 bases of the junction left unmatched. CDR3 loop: CASSLGTVTEAFF. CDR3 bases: TGTGCCAGCAGCCTGGGGACAGTCACTGAAGCTTTCTTT.

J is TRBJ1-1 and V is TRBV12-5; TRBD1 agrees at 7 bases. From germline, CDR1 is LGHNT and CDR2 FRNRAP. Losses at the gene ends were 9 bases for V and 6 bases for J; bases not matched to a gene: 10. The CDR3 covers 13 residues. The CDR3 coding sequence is TGTGCTAGCTCCTTAGGACAGGTTGCTGAAGCTTTCTTT. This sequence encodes CASSLGQVAEAFF.

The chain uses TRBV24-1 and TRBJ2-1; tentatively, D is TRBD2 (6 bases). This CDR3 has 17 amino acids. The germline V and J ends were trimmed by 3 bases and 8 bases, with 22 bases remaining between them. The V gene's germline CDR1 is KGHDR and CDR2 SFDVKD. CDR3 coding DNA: TGTGCCACCAGTGATCCAACCGCCGGGACTCCCAAGGATGAGCAGTTCTTC. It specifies CATSDPTAGTPKDEQFF.

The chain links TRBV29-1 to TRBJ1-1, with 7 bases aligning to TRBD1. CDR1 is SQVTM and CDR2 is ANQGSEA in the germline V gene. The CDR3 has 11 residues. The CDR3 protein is CIGTVDTEAFF. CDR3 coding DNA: TGCATCGGGACAGTCGACACTGAAGCTTTCTTT. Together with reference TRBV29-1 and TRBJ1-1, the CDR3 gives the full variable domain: SAVISQKPSRDICQRGTSLTIQCQVDSQVTMMFWYRQQPGQSLTLIATANQGSEATYESGFVIDKFPISRPNLTFSTLTVSNMSPEDSSIYLCIGTVDTEAFFGQGTRLTVV.

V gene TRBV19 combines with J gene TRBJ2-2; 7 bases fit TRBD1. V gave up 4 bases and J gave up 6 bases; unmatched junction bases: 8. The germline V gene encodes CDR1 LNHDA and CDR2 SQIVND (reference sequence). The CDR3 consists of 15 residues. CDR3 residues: CASSTDRDTPGELFF. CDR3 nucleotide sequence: TGTGCCAGTAGTACCGACAGGGATACGCCCGGGGAGCTGTTTTTT.

This CDR3 reads CASSYLQSTPYNEQFF. Here the CDR3 DNA reads TGTGCCAGCAGTTACCTACAGAGCACCCCCTACAATGAGCAGTTCTTC. The genes are TRBV6-5 and TRBJ2-1; no clear D gene. The CDR3 spans 16 residues. Germline CDR1 is MNHEY and CDR2 is SVGAGI. The V gene lost 2 bases and the J gene lost 2 bases, with 13 bases spanning the gap.

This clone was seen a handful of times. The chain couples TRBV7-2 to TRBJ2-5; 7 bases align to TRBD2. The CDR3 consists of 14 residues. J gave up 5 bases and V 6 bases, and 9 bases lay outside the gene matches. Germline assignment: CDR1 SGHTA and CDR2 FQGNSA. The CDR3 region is CASSQSGNSETQYF. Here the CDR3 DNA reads TGTGCCAGCAGTCAAAGCGGGAACTCTGAGACCCAGTACTTC. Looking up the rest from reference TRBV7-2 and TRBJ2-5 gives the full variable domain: GAGVSQSPSNKVTEKGKDVELRCDPISGHTALYWYRQSLGQGLEFLIYFQGNSAPDKSGLPSDRFSAERTGGSVSTLTIQRTQQEDSAVYLCASSQSGNSETQYFGPGTRLLVL.

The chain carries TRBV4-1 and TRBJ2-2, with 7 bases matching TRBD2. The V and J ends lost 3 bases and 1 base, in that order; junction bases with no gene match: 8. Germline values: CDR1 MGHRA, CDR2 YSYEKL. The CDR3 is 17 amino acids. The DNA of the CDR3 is TGCGCCAGCAGCCATTCCGCGGGAGTTTGGAACACCGGGGAGCTGTTTTTT. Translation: CASSHSAGVWNTGELFF.

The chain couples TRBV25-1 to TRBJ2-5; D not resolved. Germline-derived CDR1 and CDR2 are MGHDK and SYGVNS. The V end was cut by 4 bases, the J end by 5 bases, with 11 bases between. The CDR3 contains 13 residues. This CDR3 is CASSGFLRETQYF. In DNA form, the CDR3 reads TGTGCCAGCAGTGGGTTCCTGCGGGAGACCCAGTACTTC.

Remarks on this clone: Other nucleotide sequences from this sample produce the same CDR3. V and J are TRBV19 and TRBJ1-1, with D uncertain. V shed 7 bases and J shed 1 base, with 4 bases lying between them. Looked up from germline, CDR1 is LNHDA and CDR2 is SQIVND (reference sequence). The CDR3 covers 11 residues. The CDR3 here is CASKQNTEAFF. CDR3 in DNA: TGTGCCAGTAAGCAGAACACTGAAGCTTTCTTT.

CDR3 coding DNA: TGTGCCAGCAGTCCGGGACAGTACATGAACACTGAAGCTTTCTTT. This codes for CASSPGQYMNTEAFF. This chain connects TRBV27 to TRBJ1-1; 7 nucleotides match TRBD1. The ends lost 5 bases at V and 0 bases at J; junction bases unmatched: 6. Looked up from germline, CDR1 is MNHEY and CDR2 is SMNVEV (reference sequence). The CDR3 length is 15 residues.

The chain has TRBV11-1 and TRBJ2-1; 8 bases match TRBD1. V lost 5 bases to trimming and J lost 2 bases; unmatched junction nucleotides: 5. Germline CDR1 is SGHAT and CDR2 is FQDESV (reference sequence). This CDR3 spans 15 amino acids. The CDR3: CASSRGQGPYNEQFF. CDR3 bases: TGTGCCAGCAGCCGAGGACAGGGCCCCTACAATGAGCAGTTCTTC.

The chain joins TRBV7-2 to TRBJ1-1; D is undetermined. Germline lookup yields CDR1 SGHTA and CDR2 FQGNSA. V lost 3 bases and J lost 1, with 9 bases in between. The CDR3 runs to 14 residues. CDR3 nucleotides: TGTGCCAGCAGCTTTGGCTCTCGGAACACTGAAGCTTTCTTT. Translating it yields CASSFGSRNTEAFF.

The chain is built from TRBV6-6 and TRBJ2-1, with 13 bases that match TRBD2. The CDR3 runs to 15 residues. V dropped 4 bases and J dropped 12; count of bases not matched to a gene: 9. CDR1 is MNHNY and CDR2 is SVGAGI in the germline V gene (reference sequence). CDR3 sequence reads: CASSSRTSGSLAQFF. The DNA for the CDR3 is TGTGCCAGCAGTTCACGGACTAGCGGGAGTCTGGCGCAGTTCTTC.

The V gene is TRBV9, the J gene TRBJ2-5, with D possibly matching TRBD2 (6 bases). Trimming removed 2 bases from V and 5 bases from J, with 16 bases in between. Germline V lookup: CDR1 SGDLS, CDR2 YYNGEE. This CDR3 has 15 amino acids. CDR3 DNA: TGTGCCAGCAGCGTGAGGGGCAGGGCGGGGGAGACCCAGTACTTC. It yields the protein CASSVRGRAGETQYF.

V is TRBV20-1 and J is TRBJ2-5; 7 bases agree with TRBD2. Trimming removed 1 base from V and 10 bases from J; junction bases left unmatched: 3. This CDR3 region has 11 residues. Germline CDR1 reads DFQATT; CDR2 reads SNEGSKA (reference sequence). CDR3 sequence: CSARGEGDQYF. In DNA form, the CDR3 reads TGCAGTGCTAGAGGGGAGGGAGACCAGTACTTC.

The CDR3 loop reads CASSYNPTSGSHEQFF. The CDR3 DNA follows: TGTGCCAGCAGTTACAATCCGACTAGCGGGAGCCATGAGCAGTTCTTC. The V and J genes are TRBV6-5 and TRBJ2-1; 12 nucleotides align to TRBD2. Germline V gene sequence: CDR1 MNHEY, CDR2 SVGAGI. V shed 2 bases, J shed 8 bases, and the junction held 7 bases outside the gene matches. The CDR3 has 16 residues.

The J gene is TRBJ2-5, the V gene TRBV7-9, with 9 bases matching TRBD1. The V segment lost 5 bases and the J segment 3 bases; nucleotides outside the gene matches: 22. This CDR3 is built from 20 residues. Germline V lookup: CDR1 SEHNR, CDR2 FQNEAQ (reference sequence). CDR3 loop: CASSTRGVQGALGWKETQYF. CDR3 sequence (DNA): TGTGCCAGCAGCACCCGGGGGGTACAGGGGGCGCTTGGATGGAAAGAGACCCAGTACTTC.

Written as DNA, the CDR3 is TGCAGCGTTGTCGTCCGGCCGCCAGGTTCGAACACTGAAGCTTTCTTT. Translated, it gives CSVVVRPPGSNTEAFF. V usage is TRBV29-1 and J usage is TRBJ1-1; D remains unclear. This CDR3 spans 16 amino acids. Germline CDR1 SQVTM, CDR2 ANQGSEA. The germline V and J ends were trimmed by 4 bases and 1 base, with 19 bases remaining between them.

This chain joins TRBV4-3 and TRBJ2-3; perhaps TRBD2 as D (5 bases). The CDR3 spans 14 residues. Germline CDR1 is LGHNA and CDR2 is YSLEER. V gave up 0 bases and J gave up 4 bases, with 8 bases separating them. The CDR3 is CASSQDTRSDTQYF. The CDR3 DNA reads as TGCGCCAGCAGCCAAGATACTAGATCAGATACGCAGTATTTT.

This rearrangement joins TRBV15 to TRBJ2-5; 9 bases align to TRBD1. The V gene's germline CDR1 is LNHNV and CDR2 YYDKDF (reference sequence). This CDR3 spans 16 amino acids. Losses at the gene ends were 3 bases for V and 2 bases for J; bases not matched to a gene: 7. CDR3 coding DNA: TGTGCCACCAGCAGCGGACAGGGGATTGGGCAAGAGACCCAGTACTTC. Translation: CATSSGQGIGQETQYF.

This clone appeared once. As DNA, the CDR3 is TGTGCCAGCTCACCGCGGGAGGTCGGGTACGAGCAGTACTTC. As protein: CASSPREVGYEQYF. J is TRBJ2-7 and V is TRBV18; 8 bases are a match to TRBD2. J gave up 4 bases and V 3 bases, and 5 bases lay outside the gene matches. The CDR3 length is 14 residues. In germline, CDR1 is KGHSH, CDR2 LQKENI.

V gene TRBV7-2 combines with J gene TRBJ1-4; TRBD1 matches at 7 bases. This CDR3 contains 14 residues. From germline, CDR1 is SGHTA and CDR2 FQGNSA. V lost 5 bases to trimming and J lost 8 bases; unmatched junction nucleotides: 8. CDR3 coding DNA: TGTGCCAGCAGCCTAGACAGGGTGGGAGAAAAACTGTTTTTT. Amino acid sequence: CASSLDRVGEKLFF.

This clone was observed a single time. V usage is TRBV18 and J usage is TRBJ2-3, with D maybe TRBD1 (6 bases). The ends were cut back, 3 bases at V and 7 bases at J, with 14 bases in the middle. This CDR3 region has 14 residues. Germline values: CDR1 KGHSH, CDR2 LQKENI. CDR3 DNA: TGTGCCAGCTCACCCTCACAGGGATCGAATACGCAGTATTTT. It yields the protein CASSPSQGSNTQYF.

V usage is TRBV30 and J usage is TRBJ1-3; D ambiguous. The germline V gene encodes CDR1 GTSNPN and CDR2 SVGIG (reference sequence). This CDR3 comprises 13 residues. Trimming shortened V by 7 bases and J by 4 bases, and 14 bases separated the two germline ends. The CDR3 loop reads CAFETSLGNTIYF. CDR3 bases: TGTGCCTTCGAAACCAGTCTCGGAAACACCATATATTTT.